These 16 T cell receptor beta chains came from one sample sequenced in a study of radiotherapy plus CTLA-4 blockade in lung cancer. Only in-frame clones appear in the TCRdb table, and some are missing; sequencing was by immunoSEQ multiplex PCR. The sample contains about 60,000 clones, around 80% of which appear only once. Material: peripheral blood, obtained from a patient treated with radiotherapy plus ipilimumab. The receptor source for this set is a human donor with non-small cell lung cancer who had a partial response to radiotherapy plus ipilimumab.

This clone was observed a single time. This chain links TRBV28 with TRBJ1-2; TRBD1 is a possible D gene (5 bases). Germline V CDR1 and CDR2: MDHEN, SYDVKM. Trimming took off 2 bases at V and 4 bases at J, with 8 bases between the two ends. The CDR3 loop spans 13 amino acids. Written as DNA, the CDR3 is TGTGCCAGCAGTTTAAGCGACAGCTATGGCTACACCTTC. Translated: CASSLSDSYGYTF.

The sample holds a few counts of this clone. The CDR3 sequence is CASSSGQVINTIYF. CDR3 bases: TGTGCCAGCAGCTCGGGACAGGTTATAAACACCATATATTTT. The V call is TRBV7-9, the J call TRBJ1-3; TRBD1 aligns across 8 bases. In germline, CDR1 is SEHNR, CDR2 FQNEAQ (reference sequence). With V trimmed by 4 bases and J by 6 bases, 5 bases remained unmatched. The CDR3 consists of 14 residues.

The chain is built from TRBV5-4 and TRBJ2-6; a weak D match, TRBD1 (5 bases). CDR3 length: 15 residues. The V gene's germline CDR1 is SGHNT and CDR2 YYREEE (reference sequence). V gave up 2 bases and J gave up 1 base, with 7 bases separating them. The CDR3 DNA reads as TGTGCCAGCAGCTTCAGGGATTCTGGGGCCAACGTCCTGACTTTC. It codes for CASSFRDSGANVLTF.

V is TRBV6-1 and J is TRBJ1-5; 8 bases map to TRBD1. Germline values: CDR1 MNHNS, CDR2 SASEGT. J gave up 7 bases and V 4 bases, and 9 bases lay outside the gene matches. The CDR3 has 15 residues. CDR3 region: CASSVGTGSAQPQHF. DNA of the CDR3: TGTGCCAGCAGTGTTGGGACAGGATCGGCGCAGCCCCAGCATTTT.

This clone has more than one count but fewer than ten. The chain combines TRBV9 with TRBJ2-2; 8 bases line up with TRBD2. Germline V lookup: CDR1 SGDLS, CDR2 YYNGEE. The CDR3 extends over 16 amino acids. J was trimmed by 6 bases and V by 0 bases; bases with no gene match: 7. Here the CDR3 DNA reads TGTGCCAGCAGCGTAGCAGCGGGGGCGATTTCCGGGGAGCTGTTTTTT. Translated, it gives CASSVAAGAISGELFF.

The CDR3 DNA reads TGTGCCATCAGTGATCCGAGTCTACAGGGTGGCAATCAGCCCCAGCATTTT. It is translated as CAISDPSLQGGNQPQHF. This chain joins TRBV10-3 and TRBJ1-5, with TRBD1 as a possible D gene (6 bases). In germline, CDR1 is ENHRY, CDR2 SYGVKD. CDR3 length equals 17 residues. The V end was cut by 3 bases, the J end by 2 bases, with 17 bases between.

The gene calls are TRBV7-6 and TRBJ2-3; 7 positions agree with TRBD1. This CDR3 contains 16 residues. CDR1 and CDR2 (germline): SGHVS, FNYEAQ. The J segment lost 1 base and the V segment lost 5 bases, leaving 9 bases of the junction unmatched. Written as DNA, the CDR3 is TGTGCCAGCAGCGCCAGACAGGGAGTAGGCACAGATACGCAGTATTTT. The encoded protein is CASSARQGVGTDTQYF.

The CDR3 DNA sequence: TGTGCCAGCAGCCAAGATGTGGGACAGGCCTACGAGCAGTACTTC. Protein sequence: CASSQDVGQAYEQYF. The chain carries TRBV14 and TRBJ2-7; 8 nucleotides align to TRBD1. Trimming cost V 0 bases and J 2 bases; bases outside gene matches: 3. The CDR3 extends over 15 amino acids. The germline V gene has CDR1 SGHDN and CDR2 FVKESK.

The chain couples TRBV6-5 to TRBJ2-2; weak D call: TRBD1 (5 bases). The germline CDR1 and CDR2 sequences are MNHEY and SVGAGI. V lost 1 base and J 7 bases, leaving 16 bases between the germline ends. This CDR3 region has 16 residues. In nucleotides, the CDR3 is TGTGCCAGCAGTTACTTTCCGACAGTTAATGGCGGGGAGCTGTTTTTT. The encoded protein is CASSYFPTVNGGELFF.

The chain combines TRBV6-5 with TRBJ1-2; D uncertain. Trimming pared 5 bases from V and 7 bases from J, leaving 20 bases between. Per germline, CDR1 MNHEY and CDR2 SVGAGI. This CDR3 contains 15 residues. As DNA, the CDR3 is TGTGCCAGCAGTATCCCGGGCTCGGCAGGAGGTGGCTACACCTTC. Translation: CASSIPGSAGGGYTF.

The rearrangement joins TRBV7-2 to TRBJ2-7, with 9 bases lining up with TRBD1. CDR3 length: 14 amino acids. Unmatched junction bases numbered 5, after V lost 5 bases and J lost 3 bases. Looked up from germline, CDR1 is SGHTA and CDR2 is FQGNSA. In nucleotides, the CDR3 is TGTGCCAGCAGCAGGGGACAGGGAAACTACGAGCAGTACTTC. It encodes CASSRGQGNYEQYF.

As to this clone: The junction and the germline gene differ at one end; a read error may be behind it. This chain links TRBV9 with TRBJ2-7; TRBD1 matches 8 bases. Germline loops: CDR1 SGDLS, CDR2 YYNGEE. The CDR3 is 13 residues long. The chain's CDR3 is CASGVEDRARQYF. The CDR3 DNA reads TGTGCCAGCGGCGTGGAGGACAGGGCTCGGCAGTACTTC.

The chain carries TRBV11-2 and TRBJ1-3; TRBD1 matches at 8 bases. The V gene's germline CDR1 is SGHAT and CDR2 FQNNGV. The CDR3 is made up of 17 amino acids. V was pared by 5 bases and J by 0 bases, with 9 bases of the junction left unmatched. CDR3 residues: CASSIGTGLSSGNTIYF. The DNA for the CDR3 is TGTGCCAGCAGCATCGGGACAGGCCTTAGCTCTGGAAACACCATATATTTT.

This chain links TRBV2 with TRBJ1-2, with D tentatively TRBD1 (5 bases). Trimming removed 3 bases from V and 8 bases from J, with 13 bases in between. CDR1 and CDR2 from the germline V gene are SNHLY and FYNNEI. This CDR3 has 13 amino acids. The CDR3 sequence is CASSDSREGGYTF. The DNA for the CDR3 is TGTGCCAGCAGTGATTCCCGGGAGGGGGGCTACACCTTC.

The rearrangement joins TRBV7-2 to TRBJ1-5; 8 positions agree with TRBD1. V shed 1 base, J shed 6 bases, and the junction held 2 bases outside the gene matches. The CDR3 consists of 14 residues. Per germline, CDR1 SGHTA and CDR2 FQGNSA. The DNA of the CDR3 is TGTGCCAGCAGCTTAGAGGACAGGGCTCAGCCCCAGCATTTT. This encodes CASSLEDRAQPQHF.

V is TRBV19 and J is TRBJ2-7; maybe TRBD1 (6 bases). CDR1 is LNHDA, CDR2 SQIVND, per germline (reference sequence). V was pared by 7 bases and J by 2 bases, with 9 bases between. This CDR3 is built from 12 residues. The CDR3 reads CASNGQTYEQYF. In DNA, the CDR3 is TGTGCCAGTAACGGACAGACCTACGAGCAGTACTTC.